Below are 29 T cell receptor beta chains sequenced from a single sample in a study of vaccination and CD4 T cells after COVID-19. These receptors have no known antigen. Documented treatment: approximately 10-day PBMC culture with coronavirus spike peptide pools or control peptides (ViraFEST assay). Cultured CD4+ T-cell DNA underwent Oncomine TCR Beta short-read sequencing. Each CDR3 protein gets one entry after TCRdb re-called the PCR reads with MiXCR. The sample contains 3,400 or so distinct CDR3 sequences, 70% to 80% of which appear only once. The sequencing input was CD4+ T cells from blood, cultured in vitro. All receptors come from a human donor who had recovered from COVID-19.

Here the CDR3 DNA reads TGTGCCAGCAGCTATGATACAGGGTACGAGCAGTACTTC. It encodes CASSYDTGYEQYF. The chain links TRBV5-8 to TRBJ2-7; TRBD1 is a possible D gene (6 bases). This CDR3 contains 13 residues. The germline V and J ends were trimmed by 3 bases and 4 bases, with 11 bases remaining between them. CDR1 and CDR2 from the germline V gene are SGHTS and YDEGEE.

The chain joins TRBV7-3 to TRBJ2-3, with 8 nucleotides matching TRBD1. With 5 bases clipped from V and 3 bases from J, the junction kept 16 bases outside the gene matches. Germline V gene lookup returns CDR1 SGHTA and CDR2 FQGTGA. There are 18 residues in the CDR3. The CDR3 DNA follows: TGTGCCAGCAGCCCCCAATACGGTCGGACAGGGTTAACAGATACGCAGTATTTT. This encodes CASSPQYGRTGLTDTQYF. The full variable domain, in which reference TRBV7-3 and TRBJ2-3 provide the parts outside the CDR3, is GAGVSQTPSNKVTEKGKYVELRCDPISGHTALYWYRQSLGQGPEFLIYFQGTGAADDSGLPNDRFFAVRPEGSVSTLKIQRTERGDSAVYLCASSPQYGRTGLTDTQYFGPGTRLTVL.

The chain is built from TRBV30 and TRBJ1-2; the match to TRBD1 covers 8 bases. Germline-derived CDR1 and CDR2 are GTSNPN and SVGIG (reference sequence). V shed 8 bases, J shed 0 bases, and the junction held 8 bases outside the gene matches. The CDR3 sequence is 14 residues long. CDR3 region: CAGARGRANYGYTF. The CDR3 nucleotides are TGTGCCGGAGCCAGGGGGCGGGCTAACTATGGCTACACCTTC.

This chain connects TRBV28 to TRBJ1-2, with 8 bases lining up with TRBD1. Germline V lookup: CDR1 MDHEN, CDR2 SYDVKM. This CDR3 comprises 15 residues. Losses at the gene ends were 4 bases for V and 4 bases for J; bases not matched to a gene: 8. The CDR3 DNA sequence: TGTGCCAGCAGTTCCCCGACAGGGGTAAGCTATGGCTACACCTTC. Translating it yields CASSSPTGVSYGYTF.

V and J are TRBV19 and TRBJ1-5; D remains ambiguous. The length of the CDR3 is 15 residues. Trimming left V 4 bases short and J 1 base short, with 11 bases between. Per germline, CDR1 LNHDA and CDR2 SQIVND (reference sequence). The CDR3 region is CASSKGFWSNQPQHF. As DNA, the CDR3 is TGTGCCAGTAGTAAAGGGTTTTGGAGCAATCAGCCCCAGCATTTT.

This rearrangement joins TRBV4-1 to TRBJ2-2; tentative D call: TRBD2 (5 bases). V shed 5 bases and J shed 6 bases, with 13 bases lying between them. Germline values: CDR1 MGHRA, CDR2 YSYEKL. This CDR3 has 14 amino acids. CDR3 sequence reads: CASSVEEDAGELFF. The CDR3 DNA reads TGCGCCAGCAGCGTGGAGGAAGATGCCGGGGAGCTGTTTTTT.

V and J are TRBV7-2 and TRBJ1-5, with a possible D match to TRBD1 (6 bases). The length of the CDR3 is 14 residues. The germline V and J ends were trimmed by 5 bases and 2 bases, with 10 bases remaining between them. CDR1 and CDR2 (germline): SGHTA, FQGNSA. As DNA, the CDR3 is TGTGCCAGCAGCCAGCGACAGGGCAATCAGCCCCAGCATTTT. Protein product: CASSQRQGNQPQHF.

CDR3 nucleotides: TGTGCCAGCAGCCCCCCTGGGGGCGGGGCGACAGATACGCAGTATTTT. Its protein product is CASSPPGGGATDTQYF. V is TRBV7-9 and J is TRBJ2-3, with D perhaps being TRBD1 or TRBD2 (6 bases each). Trimming took off 5 bases at V and 3 bases at J, with 18 bases between the two ends. Germline CDR1 and CDR2: SEHNR and FQNEAQ (reference sequence). This CDR3 is built from 16 residues.

This chain connects TRBV2 to TRBJ1-2, with TRBD1 identical over 8 bases. CDR1 and CDR2 (germline): SNHLY, FYNNEI. J was trimmed by 8 bases and V by 3 bases; bases with no gene match: 11. This CDR3 region has 15 residues. Written as DNA, the CDR3 is TGTGCCAGCAGTGATGACAGGGGATCGTCGGGGGGCTACACCTTC. Protein: CASSDDRGSSGGYTF.

The chain employs TRBV7-9 and TRBJ2-6; maybe TRBD1 (5 bases). Trimming pared 5 bases from V and 0 bases from J, leaving 11 bases between. The CDR3 loop spans 16 amino acids. CDR1 is SEHNR, CDR2 FQNEAQ, per germline (reference sequence). This CDR3 reads CASSIRQTSGANVLTF. CDR3 sequence (DNA): TGTGCCAGCAGCATCCGACAGACCTCTGGGGCCAACGTCCTGACTTTC.

The chain carries TRBV7-2 and TRBJ1-3, with a weak D call TRBD1 (5 bases). Germline CDR1 and CDR2: SGHTA and FQGNSA. The CDR3 runs 16 residues. Trimming cost V 4 bases and J 0 bases, with 13 bases left between them. The CDR3 region has the DNA TGTGCCAGCAGCTCGGATACGGGGGACTCTGGAAACACCATATATTTT. It is translated as CASSSDTGDSGNTIYF.

This chain uses TRBV7-3 with TRBJ2-1; D not resolved. The J call is in doubt because the DNA end fits TRBJ2-7 better. This CDR3 is built from 12 residues. Per germline, CDR1 SGHTA and CDR2 FQGTGA. CDR3 DNA: TGTGCCAGCAGCTCGGATGGCAGGGAGCAGTACTTC. It translates to CASSSDGREQYF.

The chain links TRBV7-7 to TRBJ1-5; D might be TRBD1 (5 bases). This CDR3 contains 15 residues. V gave up 4 bases and J gave up 4 bases, with 14 bases separating them. Per the germline V gene, CDR1 is SSHAT and CDR2 is FNYEAQ (reference sequence). This chain's CDR3 is CASSSRGGVNQPQHF. DNA of the CDR3: TGTGCCAGCAGCTCACGGGGGGGGGTTAATCAGCCCCAGCATTTT.

The chain is built from TRBV27 and TRBJ2-3; 7 bases line up with TRBD1. The V gene end was trimmed by 7 bases and the J gene end by 2 bases; junction bases not matched to a gene: 6. The germline CDR1 and CDR2 sequences are MNHEY and SMNVEV (reference sequence). The length of the CDR3 is 14 residues. CDR3 region: CASTRDSHTDTQYF. The CDR3 DNA follows: TGTGCCAGCACCCGGGACAGCCACACAGATACGCAGTATTTT.

This chain joins TRBV20-1 and TRBJ2-3; 12 nucleotides line up with TRBD2. The CDR3 has 13 residues. Looked up from germline, CDR1 is DFQATT and CDR2 is SNEGSKA (reference sequence). Losses at the gene ends were 7 bases for V and 3 bases for J; bases not matched to a gene: 2. The CDR3 protein is CSGGLAGTDTQYF. Written as DNA, the CDR3 is TGCAGTGGGGGACTAGCGGGTACAGATACGCAGTATTTT.

The gene calls are TRBV30 and TRBJ1-6; TRBD1 might be the D (6 bases). CDR1 is GTSNPN, CDR2 SVGIG, per germline (reference sequence). This CDR3 has 14 residues. Trimming removed 0 bases from V and 7 bases from J, with 10 bases in between. The CDR3 region has the DNA TGTGCCTGGAGTGTCCTTAGGGGGAATTCACCCCTCCACTTT. It codes for CAWSVLRGNSPLHF.

The chain combines TRBV7-2 with TRBJ1-2, with 8 bases aligning to TRBD1. With 6 bases clipped from V and 4 bases from J, the junction kept 13 bases outside the gene matches. Germline V gene sequence: CDR1 SGHTA, CDR2 FQGNSA. The length of the CDR3 is 16 residues. This chain's CDR3 is CASRVQGAPRGYGYTF. CDR3 coding DNA: TGTGCCAGCAGGGTCCAGGGGGCGCCCCGTGGCTATGGCTACACCTTC.

The table lists this clonotype with a few counts. V and J are TRBV5-4 and TRBJ2-7; 9 bases map to TRBD1. The germline V gene encodes CDR1 SGHNT and CDR2 YYREEE (reference sequence). V was pared by 3 bases and J by 6 bases, with 10 bases of the junction left unmatched. The CDR3 totals 15 residues. CDR3 nucleotides: TGTGCCAGCAGCTCAACCGGGACAGGGCTCCCCGAGCAGTACTTC. It translates to CASSSTGTGLPEQYF.

In regard to this clonotype: Mismatch with germline at one junction end may stem from a read error. The V gene is TRBV5-8, the J gene TRBJ1-2, with TRBD1 matching 7 bases. The germline CDR1 and CDR2 sequences are SGHTS and YDEGEE. The CDR3 is 16 residues long. The CDR3 spells CASSLAGTEANYGYTF. CDR3 nucleotide sequence: TGTGCCAGCAGCTTGGCTGGGACAGAGGCTAACTATGGTTACACCTTC. The whole variable domain, remainder taken from reference TRBV5-8 and TRBJ1-2, is EAGVTQSPTHLIKTRGQQATLRCSPISGHTSVYWYQQALGLGLQFLLWYDEGEERNRGNFPPRFSGRQFPNYSSELNVNALELEDSALYLCASSLAGTEANYGYTFGSGTRLTVV.

In its sample, this clonotype was seen a few times. This chain connects TRBV7-6 to TRBJ1-5; tentative D call: TRBD1 (5 bases). CDR3 length equals 13 residues. V was cut by 0 bases and J by 7 bases, with 7 bases left in between. Germline lookup yields CDR1 SGHVS and CDR2 FNYEAQ. The CDR3 protein is CASSLAWGQPQHF. The CDR3 DNA is TGTGCCAGCAGCTTAGCGTGGGGGCAGCCCCAGCATTTT.

The V call is TRBV12-3 or TRBV12-4, the J call TRBJ1-1; D is unclear. Trimming took 1 base from V and 3 from J, leaving 3 bases between them. This CDR3 has 12 residues. Here the CDR3 reads CASSLVYTEAFF. In DNA, the CDR3 is TGTGCCAGCAGTTTAGTATACACTGAAGCTTTCTTT.

This clonotype occurred once. The chain employs TRBV25-1 and TRBJ2-2; maybe TRBD1 (6 bases). This CDR3 has 15 residues. The germline V gene has CDR1 MGHDK and CDR2 SYGVNS. V was shortened by 5 bases and J by 4 bases, with 14 bases between the two germline ends. CDR3 nucleotide sequence: TGTGCCAGCAGTCAGACCGGGACACGCACCGGGGAGCTGTTTTTT. This codes for CASSQTGTRTGELFF.

The chain recombines TRBV27 with TRBJ2-2; D ambiguous. V gave up 4 bases and J gave up 3 bases, with 9 bases separating them. This CDR3 is built from 14 residues. The germline gives CDR1 MNHEY, CDR2 SMNVEV (reference sequence). DNA for the CDR3: TGTGCCAGCAGTTGGCGAGGATACACCGGGGAGCTGTTTTTT. Its protein is CASSWRGYTGELFF.

This chain connects TRBV7-3 to TRBJ2-1, with D unresolved. Trimming took off 3 bases at V and 0 bases at J, with 3 bases between the two ends. The germline V gene has CDR1 SGHTA and CDR2 FQGTGA. The CDR3 loop spans 13 amino acids. Here the CDR3 reads CASSLSSYNEQFF. CDR3 bases: TGTGCCAGCAGCTTGAGCTCCTACAATGAGCAGTTCTTC.

The chain employs TRBV6-4 and TRBJ1-2, with unresolved D. The CDR3 loop spans 15 amino acids. Germline V gene sequence: CDR1 MRHNA, CDR2 SNTAGT. The germline V and J ends were trimmed by 2 bases and 4 bases, with 14 bases remaining between them. Here the CDR3 reads CASSDVPRGSYGYTF. CDR3 coding DNA: TGTGCCAGCAGTGACGTCCCCCGCGGGAGCTATGGCTACACCTTC.

There are a few counts of this clonotype. The rearrangement uses TRBV10-3 and TRBJ1-2, with D hard to call. Trimming shortened V by 8 bases and J by 5 bases, and 24 bases separated the two germline ends. CDR3 size: 16 residues. Germline CDR1 reads ENHRY; CDR2 reads SYGVKD. The chain's CDR3 is CAIRDPWRRDWYGYTF. The CDR3 region has the DNA TGTGCCATCCGAGACCCGTGGAGAAGGGATTGGTATGGCTACACCTTC.

The chain employs TRBV18 and TRBJ2-3, with D possibly being TRBD1 or TRBD2 (5 bases each). The CDR3 covers 15 residues. The germline gives CDR1 KGHSH, CDR2 LQKENI. V was shortened by 5 bases and J by 5 bases, with 17 bases between the two germline ends. DNA for the CDR3: TGTGCCAGCTCAGTTTCGGGACCCGCTTTAGATACGCAGTATTTT. It translates to CASSVSGPALDTQYF.

This clonotype was recorded a few times. The V gene is TRBV4-1, the J gene TRBJ1-6; D unclear. CDR1 is MGHRA and CDR2 is YSYEKL in the germline V gene. The V gene lost 1 base and the J gene lost 6 bases, with 13 bases spanning the gap. The CDR3 spans 16 residues. As DNA, the CDR3 is TGCGCCAGCAGCCAAGGGGAAGGGATAAGTAATTCACCCCTCCACTTT. Translating gives CASSQGEGISNSPLHF.

V and J are TRBV10-1 and TRBJ1-1; D not resolved. Germline V gene data show CDR1 as WNHNN and CDR2 as SYGVQD (reference sequence). With 4 bases removed from V and 3 bases from J, the gap between germline ends came to 12 bases. CDR3 length: 14 residues. The CDR3, as DNA: TGCGCCAGCAGTGCCCCAGATGCGGACACTGAAGCTTTCTTT. It yields the protein CASSAPDADTEAFF.